The clone carrying this T cell receptor beta chain appeared a few times. Its antigen is not known. In all sorted populations, purity surpassed 95%. Germline V gives CDR1 SGHTA, CDR2 FQGTGA. CDR3 length equals 11 residues. The germline V and J ends were trimmed by 6 bases and 9 bases, with 10 bases remaining between them. The source of the sample is a study of beta chain features in type 1 diabetes. Findings and caveats of the study: TCRB CDR3 length was moderately but significantly reduced in all four CD4+ subsets of Type 1 diabetes patients. Reduced insertions and increased deletions marked VDJ junctions in type 1 diabetes patients.

The authors reverse transcribed all of the isolated RNA, so sequencing captured expressed TCRB transcripts. Profiled with immunoSEQ multiplex PCR; TCRdb holds only in-frame clones, not every one. The table has about 370,000 clones, 8.5% to 10% seen once. Sequencing was done on a sample of central memory CD4+ T cells from blood. This receptor was taken from a young man with type 1 diabetes. The rearrangement joins TRBV7-3 to TRBJ2-3; perhaps TRBD1 as D (6 bases). CDR3 DNA sequence: TGTGCCAGCAGTATTGGGGGCACGCAGTATTTT. Its protein product is CASSIGGTQYF.